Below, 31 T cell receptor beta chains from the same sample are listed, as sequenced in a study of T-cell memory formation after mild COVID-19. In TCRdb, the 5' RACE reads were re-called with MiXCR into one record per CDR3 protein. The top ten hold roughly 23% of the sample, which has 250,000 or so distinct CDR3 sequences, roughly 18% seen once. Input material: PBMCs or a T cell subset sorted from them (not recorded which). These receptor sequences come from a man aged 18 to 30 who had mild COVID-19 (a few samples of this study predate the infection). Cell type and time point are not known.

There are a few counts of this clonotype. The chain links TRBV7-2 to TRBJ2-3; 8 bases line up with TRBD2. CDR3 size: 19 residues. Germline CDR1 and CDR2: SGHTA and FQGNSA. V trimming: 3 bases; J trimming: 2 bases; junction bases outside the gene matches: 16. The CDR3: CASSLLTAGGRINTDTQYF. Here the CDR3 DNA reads TGTGCCAGCAGCTTGCTGACGGCGGGGGGCCGAATTAACACAGATACGCAGTATTTT. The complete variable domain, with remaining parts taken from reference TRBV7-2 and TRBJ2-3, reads GAGVSQSPSNKVTEKGKDVELRCDPISGHTALYWYRQSLGQGLEFLIYFQGNSAPDKSGLPSDRFSAERTGGSVSTLTIQRTQQEDSAVYLCASSLLTAGGRINTDTQYFGPGTRLTVL.

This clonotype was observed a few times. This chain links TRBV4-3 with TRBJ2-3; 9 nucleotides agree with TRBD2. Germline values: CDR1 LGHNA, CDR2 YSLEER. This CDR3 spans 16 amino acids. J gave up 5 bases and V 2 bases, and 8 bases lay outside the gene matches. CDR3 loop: CASSQRGTSLGDTQYF. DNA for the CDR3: TGCGCCAGCAGCCAACGAGGGACTAGCTTAGGAGATACGCAGTATTTT.

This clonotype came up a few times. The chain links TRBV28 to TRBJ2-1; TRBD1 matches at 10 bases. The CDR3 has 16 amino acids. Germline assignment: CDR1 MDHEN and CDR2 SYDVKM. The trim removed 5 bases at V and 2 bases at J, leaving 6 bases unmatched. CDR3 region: CASSPRQGAPYNEQFF. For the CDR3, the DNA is TGTGCCAGCAGTCCCAGACAGGGGGCACCCTACAATGAGCAGTTCTTC.

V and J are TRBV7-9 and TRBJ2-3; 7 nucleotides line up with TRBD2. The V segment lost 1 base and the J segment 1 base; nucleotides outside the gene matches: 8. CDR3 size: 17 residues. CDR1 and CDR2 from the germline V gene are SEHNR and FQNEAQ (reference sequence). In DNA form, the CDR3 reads TGTGCCAGCAGCTTAGGGTCAGCGGGGAGTCGCACAGATACGCAGTATTTT. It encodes CASSLGSAGSRTDTQYF.

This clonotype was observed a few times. The DNA of the CDR3 is TGTGCCAGCTCACCTAGGACGGAGCAAGAGACCCAGTACTTC. Protein sequence: CASSPRTEQETQYF. The chain has TRBV18 and TRBJ2-5, with unresolved D. Trimming shortened V by 3 bases and J by 2 bases, and 10 bases separated the two germline ends. This CDR3 region has 14 residues. The germline V gene has CDR1 KGHSH and CDR2 LQKENI. Filled out from reference TRBV18 and TRBJ2-5, the complete variable domain reads NAGVMQNPRHLVRRRGQEARLRCSPMKGHSHVYWYRQLPEEGLKFMVYLQKENIIDESGMPKERFSAEFPKEGPSILRIQQVVRGDSAAYFCASSPRTEQETQYFGPGTRLLVL.

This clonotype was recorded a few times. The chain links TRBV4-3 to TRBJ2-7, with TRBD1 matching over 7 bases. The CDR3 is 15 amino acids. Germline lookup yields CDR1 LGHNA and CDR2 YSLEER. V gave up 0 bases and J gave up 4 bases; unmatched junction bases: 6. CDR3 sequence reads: CASSQDSGTEYEQYF. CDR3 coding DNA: TGCGCCAGCAGCCAAGACTCCGGGACAGAATACGAGCAGTACTTC.

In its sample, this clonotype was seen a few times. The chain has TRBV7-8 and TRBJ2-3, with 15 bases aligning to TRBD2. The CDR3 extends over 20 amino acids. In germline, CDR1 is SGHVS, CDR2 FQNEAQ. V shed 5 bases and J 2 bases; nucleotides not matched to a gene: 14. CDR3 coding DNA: TGTGCCAGCAGCCTGTTCCGGACTAGCGGGGGGGCCCGTGACACAGATACGCAGTATTTT. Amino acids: CASSLFRTSGGARDTDTQYF.

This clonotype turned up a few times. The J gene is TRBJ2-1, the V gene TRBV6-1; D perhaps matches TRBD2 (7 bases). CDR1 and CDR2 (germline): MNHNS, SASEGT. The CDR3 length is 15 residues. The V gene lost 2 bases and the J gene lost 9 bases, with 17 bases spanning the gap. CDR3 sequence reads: CASSELLMGGGEQFF. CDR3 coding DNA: TGTGCCAGCAGTGAATTATTAATGGGAGGGGGTGAGCAGTTCTTC.

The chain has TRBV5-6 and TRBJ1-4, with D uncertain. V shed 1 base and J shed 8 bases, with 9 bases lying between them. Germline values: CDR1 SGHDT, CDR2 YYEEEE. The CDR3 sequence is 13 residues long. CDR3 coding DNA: TGTGCCAGCAGCTTGCGGGTGGAAGAAAAACTGTTTTTT. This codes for CASSLRVEEKLFF. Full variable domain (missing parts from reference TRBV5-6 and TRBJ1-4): DAGVTQSPTHLIKTRGQQVTLRCSPKSGHDTVSWYQQALGQGPQFIFQYYEEEERQRGNFPDRFSGHQFPNYSSELNVNALLLGDSALYLCASSLRVEEKLFFGSGTQLSVL.

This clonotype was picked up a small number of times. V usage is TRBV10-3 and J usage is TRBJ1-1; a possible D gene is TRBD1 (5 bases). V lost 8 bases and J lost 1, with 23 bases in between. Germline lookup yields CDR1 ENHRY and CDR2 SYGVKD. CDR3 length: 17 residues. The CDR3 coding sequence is TGTGCCATCTCTCCCAGGGACTTCGTATTAGGGAACACTGAAGCTTTCTTT. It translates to CAISPRDFVLGNTEAFF.

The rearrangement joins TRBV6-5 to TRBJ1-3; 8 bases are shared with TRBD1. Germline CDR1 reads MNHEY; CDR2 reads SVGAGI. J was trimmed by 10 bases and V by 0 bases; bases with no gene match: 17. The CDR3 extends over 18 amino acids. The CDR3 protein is CASSYSPGRGRGGATIYF. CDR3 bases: TGTGCCAGCAGTTACTCCCCGGGCAGGGGGCGAGGGGGTGCAACCATATATTTT.

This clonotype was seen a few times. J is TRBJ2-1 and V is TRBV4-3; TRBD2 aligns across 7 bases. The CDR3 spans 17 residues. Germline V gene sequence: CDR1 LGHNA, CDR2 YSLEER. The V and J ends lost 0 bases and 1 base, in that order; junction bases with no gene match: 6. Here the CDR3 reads CASSQERRGSSYNEQFF. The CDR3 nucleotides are TGCGCCAGCAGCCAAGAGCGGCGGGGGAGTTCCTACAATGAGCAGTTCTTC.

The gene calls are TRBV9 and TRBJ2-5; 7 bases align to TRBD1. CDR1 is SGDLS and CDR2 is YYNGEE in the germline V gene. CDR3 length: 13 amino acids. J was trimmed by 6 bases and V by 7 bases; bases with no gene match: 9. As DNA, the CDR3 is TGTGCCAGCGGCGAGGGGGCTTGGAAGACCCAGTACTTC. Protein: CASGEGAWKTQYF.

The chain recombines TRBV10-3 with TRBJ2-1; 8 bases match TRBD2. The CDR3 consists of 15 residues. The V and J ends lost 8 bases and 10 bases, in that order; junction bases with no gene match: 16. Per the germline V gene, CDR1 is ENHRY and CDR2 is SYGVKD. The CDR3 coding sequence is TGTGCCATCGGAACGGCCAGCGGGAGTGGGCACGAGCAGTTCTTC. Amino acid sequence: CAIGTASGSGHEQFF.

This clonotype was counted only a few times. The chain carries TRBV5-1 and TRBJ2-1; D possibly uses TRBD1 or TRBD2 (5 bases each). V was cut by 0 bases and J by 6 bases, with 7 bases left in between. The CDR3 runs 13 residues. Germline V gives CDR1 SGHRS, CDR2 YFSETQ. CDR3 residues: CASSLDGGNEQFF. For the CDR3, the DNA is TGCGCCAGCAGCTTGGATGGGGGCAATGAGCAGTTCTTC.

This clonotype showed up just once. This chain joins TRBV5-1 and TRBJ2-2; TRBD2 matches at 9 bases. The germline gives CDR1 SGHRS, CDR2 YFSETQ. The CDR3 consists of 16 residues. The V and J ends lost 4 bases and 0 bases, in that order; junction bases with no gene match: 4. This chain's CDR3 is CASSPSGETNTGELFF. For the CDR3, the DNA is TGCGCCAGCAGCCCTAGCGGGGAGACGAACACCGGGGAGCTGTTTTTT.

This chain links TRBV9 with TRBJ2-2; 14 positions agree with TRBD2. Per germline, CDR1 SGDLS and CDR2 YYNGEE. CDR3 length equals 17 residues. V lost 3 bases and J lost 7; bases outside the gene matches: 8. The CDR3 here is CASSADRGLAGVGELFF. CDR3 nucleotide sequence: TGTGCCAGCAGCGCAGATAGGGGACTAGCGGGGGTCGGGGAGCTGTTTTTT. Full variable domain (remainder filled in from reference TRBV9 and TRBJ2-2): DSGVTQTPKHLITATGQRVTLRCSPRSGDLSVYWYQQSLDQGLQFLIQYYNGEERAKGNILERFSAQQFPDLHSELNLSSLELGDSALYFCASSADRGLAGVGELFFGEGSRLTVL.

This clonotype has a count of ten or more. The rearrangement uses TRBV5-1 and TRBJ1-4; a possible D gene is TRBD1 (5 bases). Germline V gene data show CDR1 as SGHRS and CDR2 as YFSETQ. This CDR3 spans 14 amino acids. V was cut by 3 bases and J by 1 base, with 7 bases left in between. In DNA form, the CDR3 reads TGCGCCAGCAGCTCGGACATAACTAATGAAAAACTGTTTTTT. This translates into CASSSDITNEKLFF.

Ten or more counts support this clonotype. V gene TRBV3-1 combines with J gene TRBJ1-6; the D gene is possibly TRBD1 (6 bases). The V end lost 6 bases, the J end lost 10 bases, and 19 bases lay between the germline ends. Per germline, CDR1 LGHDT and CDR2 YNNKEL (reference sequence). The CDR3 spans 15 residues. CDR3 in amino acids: CASRPTGLVTSPLHF. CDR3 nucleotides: TGTGCCAGCAGGCCAACAGGGCTCGTAACCTCACCCCTCCACTTT.

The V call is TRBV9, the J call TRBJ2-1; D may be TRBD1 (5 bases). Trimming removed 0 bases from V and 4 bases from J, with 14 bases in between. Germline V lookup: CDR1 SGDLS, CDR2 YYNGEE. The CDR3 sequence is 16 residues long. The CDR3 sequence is CASSVAVTALYNEQFF. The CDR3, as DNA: TGTGCCAGCAGCGTAGCGGTGACAGCGCTATACAATGAGCAGTTCTTC.

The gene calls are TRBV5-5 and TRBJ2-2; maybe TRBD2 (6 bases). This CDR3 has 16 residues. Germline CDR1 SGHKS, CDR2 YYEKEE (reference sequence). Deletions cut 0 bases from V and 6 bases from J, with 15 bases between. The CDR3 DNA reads TGTGCCAGCAGCTTGGAGGGGACTGATATGGCCGGGGAGCTGTTTTTT. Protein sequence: CASSLEGTDMAGELFF.

Here the CDR3 DNA reads TGTGCCAGCAGTTACGAGGGACTTGGCTCCTACAATGAGCAGTTCTTC. This gives the protein CASSYEGLGSYNEQFF. The chain links TRBV6-2 or TRBV6-3 to TRBJ2-1; D may be TRBD2 (6 bases). Germline V gene data show CDR1 as MNHEY and CDR2 as SVGEGT. This CDR3 comprises 16 residues. Trimming took 2 bases from V and 0 from J, leaving 11 bases between them.

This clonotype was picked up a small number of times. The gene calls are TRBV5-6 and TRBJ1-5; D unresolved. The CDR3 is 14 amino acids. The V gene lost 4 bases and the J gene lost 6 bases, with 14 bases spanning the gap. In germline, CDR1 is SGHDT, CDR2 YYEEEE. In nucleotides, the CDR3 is TGTGCCAGCAGCCTGTGGGTTTTCCCTCAGCCCCAGCATTTT. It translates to CASSLWVFPQPQHF.

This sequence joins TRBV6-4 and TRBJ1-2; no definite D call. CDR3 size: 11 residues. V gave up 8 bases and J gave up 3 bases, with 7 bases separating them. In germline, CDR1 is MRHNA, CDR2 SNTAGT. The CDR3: CASQQYYGYTF. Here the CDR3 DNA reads TGTGCCAGCCAGCAATACTATGGCTACACCTTC.

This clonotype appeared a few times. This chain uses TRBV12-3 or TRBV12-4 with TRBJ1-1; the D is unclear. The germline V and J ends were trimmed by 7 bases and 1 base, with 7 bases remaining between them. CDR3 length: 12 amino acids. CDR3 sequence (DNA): TGTGCCAGCACTCTCGGGAACACTGAAGCTTTCTTT. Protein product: CASTLGNTEAFF.

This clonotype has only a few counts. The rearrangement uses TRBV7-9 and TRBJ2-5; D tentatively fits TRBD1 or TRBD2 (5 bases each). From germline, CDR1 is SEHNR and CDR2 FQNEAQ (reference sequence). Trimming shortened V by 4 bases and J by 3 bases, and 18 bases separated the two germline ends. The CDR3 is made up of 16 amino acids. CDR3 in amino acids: CASSSRDPAKEETQYF. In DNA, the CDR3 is TGTGCCAGCAGCTCTAGGGACCCAGCGAAAGAAGAGACCCAGTACTTC.

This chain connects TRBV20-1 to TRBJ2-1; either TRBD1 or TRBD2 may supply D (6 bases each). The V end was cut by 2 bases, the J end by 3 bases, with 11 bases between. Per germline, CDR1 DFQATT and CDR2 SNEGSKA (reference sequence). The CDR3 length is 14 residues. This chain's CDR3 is CSARWGAIYNEQFF. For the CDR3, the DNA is TGCAGTGCTAGATGGGGGGCCATCTACAATGAGCAGTTCTTC.

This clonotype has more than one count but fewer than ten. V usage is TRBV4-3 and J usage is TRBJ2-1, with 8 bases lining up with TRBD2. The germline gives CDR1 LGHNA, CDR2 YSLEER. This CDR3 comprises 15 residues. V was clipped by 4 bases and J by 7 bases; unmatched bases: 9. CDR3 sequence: CASSRRGGGSNEQFF. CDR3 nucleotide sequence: TGCGCCAGCAGCCGCCGTGGCGGGGGGTCAAATGAGCAGTTCTTC.

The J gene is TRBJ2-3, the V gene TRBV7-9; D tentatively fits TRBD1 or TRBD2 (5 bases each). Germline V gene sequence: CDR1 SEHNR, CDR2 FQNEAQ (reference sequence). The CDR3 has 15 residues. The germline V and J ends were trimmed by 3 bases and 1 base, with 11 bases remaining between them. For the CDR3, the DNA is TGTGCCAGCAGCTTGTACGGGGCCCGCACAGATACGCAGTATTTT. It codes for CASSLYGARTDTQYF.

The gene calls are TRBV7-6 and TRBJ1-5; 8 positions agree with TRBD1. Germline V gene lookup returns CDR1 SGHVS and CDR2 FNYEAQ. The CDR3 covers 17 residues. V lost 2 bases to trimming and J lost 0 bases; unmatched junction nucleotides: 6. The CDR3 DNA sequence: TGTGCCAGCAGCTTAACCCCGACAGGGGCTAGCAATCAGCCCCAGCATTTT. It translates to CASSLTPTGASNQPQHF.

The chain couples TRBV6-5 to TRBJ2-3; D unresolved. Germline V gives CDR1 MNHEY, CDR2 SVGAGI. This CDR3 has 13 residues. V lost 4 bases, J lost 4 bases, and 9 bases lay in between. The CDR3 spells CASSFIRADTQYF. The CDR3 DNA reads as TGTGCCAGCAGTTTCATCCGTGCAGATACGCAGTATTTT.